These 18 T cell receptor beta chains were all obtained from the same sample, sequenced in a study of shared clonotypes between healthy human individuals. The table came from immunoSEQ multiplex PCR; TCRdb's copy has only in-frame clones and leaves some out. The table has 600,000 or so clones, roughly 95% seen once. Naive CD8 isolation took CD45RO-negative cells positively selected for CCR7 and excluded terminally differentiated effector memory CD45RA+ cells. The specimen was naive CD8+ T cells sorted from blood. These receptors were collected from a woman aged 30 to 39 in good health.

This clone appeared a single time. V is TRBV5-6 and J is TRBJ2-6; perhaps TRBD1 as D (6 bases). Per the germline V gene, CDR1 is SGHDT and CDR2 is YYEEEE. Trimming removed 4 bases from V and 6 bases from J, with 8 bases in between. CDR3 size: 13 residues. CDR3 sequence: CASSQGQANVLTF. CDR3 DNA sequence: TGTGCCAGCAGCCAGGGACAGGCCAACGTCCTGACTTTC.

The chain uses TRBV27 and TRBJ2-1; 11 nucleotides agree with TRBD2. CDR1 is MNHEY, CDR2 SMNVEV, per germline (reference sequence). The CDR3 consists of 15 residues. J gave up 6 bases and V 7 bases, and 8 bases lay outside the gene matches. This CDR3 is CASTTGTSGRNEQFF. CDR3 bases: TGTGCCAGCACCACCGGGACTAGCGGCCGCAATGAGCAGTTCTTC.

The gene calls are TRBV28 and TRBJ2-3; TRBD2 agrees at 11 bases. CDR1 and CDR2 (germline): MDHEN, SYDVKM. Germline trimming cut 2 bases from V and 4 bases from J; bases unmatched to any gene: 14. The CDR3 has 19 residues. The CDR3 DNA follows: TGTGCCAGCAGTTTAGTAGCGGGAGGGCCCTCAGTCGTAGCAGATACGCAGTATTTT. Translated: CASSLVAGGPSVVADTQYF.

V is TRBV27 and J is TRBJ2-7; weak D call: TRBD2 (6 bases). CDR3 size: 15 residues. Trimming took off 4 bases at V and 3 bases at J, with 16 bases between the two ends. Germline V gene lookup returns CDR1 MNHEY and CDR2 SMNVEV (reference sequence). CDR3 loop: CASSWVTGAVYEQYF. CDR3 sequence (DNA): TGTGCCAGCAGTTGGGTAACGGGAGCAGTCTACGAGCAGTACTTC.

About this clone itself: This sample includes further DNA sequences coding for the same CDR3. This chain joins TRBV9 and TRBJ1-5; perhaps TRBD1 as D (6 bases). The V gene lost 3 bases and the J gene lost 3 bases, with 10 bases spanning the gap. The CDR3 loop spans 14 amino acids. CDR1 is SGDLS, CDR2 YYNGEE, per germline. For the CDR3, the DNA is TGTGCCAGCAGCGAGGGGGGTTCCAATCAGCCCCAGCATTTT. The encoded protein is CASSEGGSNQPQHF.

This chain connects TRBV4-1 to TRBJ2-3, with TRBD2 matching over 10 bases. V lost 0 bases and J lost 2; bases outside the gene matches: 11. CDR1 and CDR2 (germline): MGHRA, YSYEKL. The CDR3 consists of 19 residues. In DNA form, the CDR3 reads TGCGCCAGCAGCCAAGATCAAGCGGGAGGGCCCCTACTCACAGATACGCAGTATTTT. It translates to CASSQDQAGGPLLTDTQYF.

In regard to this clone: This sample also contains other DNA sequences that code for the same CDR3. This chain joins TRBV28 and TRBJ2-2; D might be TRBD2 (6 bases). From germline, CDR1 is MDHEN and CDR2 SYDVKM. The CDR3 sequence is 14 residues long. V was shortened by 2 bases and J by 8 bases, with 12 bases between the two germline ends. The CDR3 coding sequence is TGTGCCAGCAGTTTACTCGGGAGCGCGGGGGAGCTGTTTTTT. It encodes CASSLLGSAGELFF.

This chain connects TRBV4-1 to TRBJ2-3; 8 bases fit TRBD2. The CDR3 sequence is 15 residues long. Per germline, CDR1 MGHRA and CDR2 YSYEKL. The J segment lost 4 bases and the V segment lost 1 base, leaving 4 bases of the junction unmatched. CDR3 amino acids: CASSQGAGVADTQYF. The CDR3 nucleotides are TGCGCCAGCAGCCAAGGAGCGGGAGTAGCAGATACGCAGTATTTT.

The V call is TRBV11-2, the J call TRBJ2-2; 8 bases map to TRBD2. The J segment lost 0 bases and the V segment lost 2 bases, leaving 2 bases of the junction unmatched. Looked up from germline, CDR1 is SGHAT and CDR2 is FQNNGV. The CDR3 extends over 16 amino acids. CDR3 in amino acids: CASSLFSGTNTGELFF. CDR3 DNA sequence: TGTGCCAGCAGCTTATTTAGCGGGACGAACACCGGGGAGCTGTTTTTT. Filled out from reference TRBV11-2 and TRBJ2-2, the complete variable domain reads EAGVAQSPRYKIIEKRQSVAFWCNPISGHATLYWYQQILGQGPKLLIQFQNNGVVDDSQLPKDRFSAERLKGVDSTLKIQPAKLEDSAVYLCASSLFSGTNTGELFFGEGSRLTVL.

V gene TRBV4-1 combines with J gene TRBJ2-1, with TRBD2 matching over 8 bases. Trimming took 4 bases from V and 4 from J; bases not matched to a gene: 6. Germline CDR1 is MGHRA and CDR2 is YSYEKL. CDR3 length: 15 residues. The CDR3 protein is CASSPLAGLYNEQFF. The DNA for the CDR3 is TGCGCCAGCAGCCCATTAGCGGGGCTTTACAATGAGCAGTTCTTC.

The gene calls are TRBV4-1 and TRBJ1-6; D unclear. The CDR3 runs to 16 residues. CDR1 and CDR2 from the germline V gene are MGHRA and YSYEKL. V lost 0 bases to trimming and J lost 3 bases, with 9 bases between them. CDR3 amino acids: CASSQEMFGYNSPLHF. In DNA form, the CDR3 reads TGCGCCAGCAGCCAAGAAATGTTCGGCTATAATTCACCCCTCCACTTT.

The CDR3 protein is CASSFNSVYEQFF. In DNA form, the CDR3 reads TGTGCCAGCAGTTTTAATTCAGTCTATGAGCAGTTCTTC. V is TRBV27 and J is TRBJ2-1; no firm D call. This CDR3 is built from 13 residues. CDR1 and CDR2 (germline): MNHEY, SMNVEV (reference sequence). Trimming pared 3 bases from V and 8 bases from J, leaving 11 bases between.

There are a few counts of this clone. The rearrangement joins TRBV2 to TRBJ2-7; 7 nucleotides line up with TRBD2. Germline CDR1 and CDR2: SNHLY and FYNNEI. J gave up 6 bases and V 1 base, and 6 bases lay outside the gene matches. The CDR3 length is 14 residues. The CDR3 here is CASSEGEGSGEQYF. CDR3 nucleotides: TGTGCCAGCAGTGAAGGGGAGGGGAGCGGCGAGCAGTACTTC.

CDR3 protein: CASSVDSGLKQYF. The CDR3 DNA reads as TGTGCCAGCAGCGTAGACAGCGGGCTTAAGCAGTACTTC. The rearrangement links TRBV9 to TRBJ2-7; a weak D match, TRBD2 (6 bases). This CDR3 has 13 residues. Germline V CDR1 and CDR2: SGDLS, YYNGEE. Trimming pared 0 bases from V and 8 bases from J, leaving 12 bases between. Combining the CDR3 with reference TRBV9 and TRBJ2-7 gives the whole variable domain DSGVTQTPKHLITATGQRVTLRCSPRSGDLSVYWYQQSLDQGLQFLIQYYNGEERAKGNILERFSAQQFPDLHSELNLSSLELGDSALYFCASSVDSGLKQYFGPGTRLTVT.

The chain has TRBV4-1 and TRBJ2-1; D is unresolved. CDR1 and CDR2 (germline): MGHRA, YSYEKL. The CDR3 is 16 amino acids. V gave up 1 base and J gave up 0 bases, with 10 bases separating them. CDR3 in DNA: TGCGCCAGCAGCCAAGGTCAACCGACCTCCTACAATGAGCAGTTCTTC. As protein: CASSQGQPTSYNEQFF.

The chain combines TRBV27 with TRBJ2-1; 10 bases agree with TRBD2. The J segment lost 9 bases and the V segment lost 0 bases, leaving 14 bases of the junction unmatched. The CDR3 loop spans 18 amino acids. Germline V CDR1 and CDR2: MNHEY, SMNVEV (reference sequence). This CDR3 reads CASSLSRLVAGGHREQFF. For the CDR3, the DNA is TGTGCCAGCAGTTTATCCCGGTTGGTAGCGGGAGGTCATCGTGAGCAGTTCTTC.

The CDR3 DNA reads TGTGCCAGCAGCTTAAAGGACGGATTCACTGAAGCTTTCTTT. It codes for CASSLKDGFTEAFF. The V gene is TRBV11-3, the J gene TRBJ1-1; no firm D call. The CDR3 loop spans 14 amino acids. CDR1 is SGHNT and CDR2 is YENEEA in the germline V gene. V was clipped by 2 bases and J by 4 bases, with 11 bases between them.

The CDR3 loop is CASSLGTGGALREKLFF. The CDR3 DNA sequence: TGTGCCAGCAGTTTGGGGACAGGGGGCGCGTTAAGGGAAAAACTGTTTTTT. The chain links TRBV28 to TRBJ1-4; 12 positions match TRBD1. V lost 3 bases and J lost 8; bases outside the gene matches: 10. Germline values: CDR1 MDHEN, CDR2 SYDVKM. The CDR3 loop spans 17 amino acids.